The source of this TCR beta chain is a study of blood T cell repertoires in COVID-19. Study-wide background: There were acute and convalescent COVID-19 samples, and they came from the United States, Italy and Spain. Nucleic acid was either cDNA or gDNA, and it came from T cells, B-cell-depleted T cells, or PBMCs.

The length of the CDR3 is 14 residues. Germline V lookup: CDR1 LGHDT, CDR2 YNNKEL (reference sequence). V was clipped by 4 bases and J by 4 bases; unmatched bases: 6. The authors' processing: Reference gene primer amplification in the assay estimated nucleated cell counts. Assay used: immunoSEQ multiplex PCR; TCRdb lists only in-frame clones, some missing. V, J and clone size are taken as reported in that table, and D and trimming were inferred from the DNA itself. There are some 260,000 clones in the sample; about 68% occur only once, and 3% to 3.5% lies in the top ten. V is TRBV3-1 (or the pseudogene TRBV3-2) and J is TRBJ1-2; 7 bases fit TRBD1. This receptor was identified in a woman older than 75 with acute or convalescent COVID-19. The sample was peripheral blood. DNA for the CDR3: TGTGCCAGCAGCCCGGGACAGTCAAGCTATGGCTACACCTTC. It specifies CASSPGQSSYGYTF.